Here is one T cell receptor beta chain with its context. CDR3 length equals 17 residues. The V gene end was trimmed by 4 bases and the J gene end by 1 base; junction bases not matched to a gene: 14. Germline V gives CDR1 DFQATT, CDR2 SNEGSKA (reference sequence). The sample originates from a study of blood T cell repertoires in COVID-19. Study context: Samples representing acute and convalescent COVID-19 were sourced from the United States, Italy and Spain. Nucleic acid was either cDNA or gDNA, and it came from T cells, B-cell-depleted T cells, or PBMCs.

Per the original data handling: Using reference gene primer amplification, nucleated cell counts were estimated. TCRdb keeps only in-frame clones here, not all; method: immunoSEQ multiplex PCR. V, J and clone size are taken as reported in that table, and D and trimming were inferred from the DNA itself. The table lists around 270,000 clones, 84% of them singletons. The TCR was taken from a woman aged 35 to 49 who had recovered from COVID-19. This rearrangement joins TRBV20-1 to TRBJ1-1, with 8 bases that match TRBD1. Sequenced material: peripheral blood. CDR3 coding DNA: TGCAGTGCTATTGACAGGGGCTTCCTTAGAGGGAACACTGAAGCTTTCTTT. As protein: CSAIDRGFLRGNTEAFF.